This T cell receptor (beta chain) was found in a study of cytotoxic CD8 clonotypes in ibrutinib-treated CLL. Sequencing was performed with immunoSEQ multiplex PCR; in TCRdb, only in-frame clones are kept and a portion is missing. The top ten clones hold 6.5% to 8% of a sample with hundreds of thousands of clones, around four fifths of them seen once. V shed 5 bases and J 4 bases; nucleotides not matched to a gene: 7. The CDR3 covers 14 residues. Germline lookup yields CDR1 SQVTM and CDR2 ANQGSEA. Sequenced material: PBMCs, taken before ibrutinib treatment. The sequence was obtained from a human donor with chronic lymphocytic leukemia. This sequence joins TRBV29-1 and TRBJ2-3, with TRBD2 identical over 9 bases. CDR3 in amino acids: CSVLYSGRPDTQYF. The CDR3, as DNA: TGCAGCGTTCTGTATAGCGGGAGACCAGATACGCAGTATTTT.